This record looks at one TCR beta chain sequence and its context. Its antigen is not known. Primers: 52 TRBV forward and 13 TRBJ reverse. Sequencing used immunoSEQ multiplex PCR; TCRdb keeps in-frame clones, though not all of them. The sample consists of about 6,100 clones, approximately 90% of them appearing once. This entry comes from a study of regulatory T cells. Study-level results: In CD3G deficiency, regulatory T cells had lower Shannon diversity than autologous conventional CD4+ and control regulatory cells.

Trimming stripped 0 bases from V and 0 bases from J, with 16 bases between. The V gene's germline CDR1 is SGHRS and CDR2 YFSETQ. This CDR3 is built from 19 residues. The chain has TRBV5-1 and TRBJ2-6; no clear D. This sequence was found in a person under 35 with CD3G deficiency. Sequenced: CD4+ Tregs sorted from blood. CDR3 DNA sequence: TGCGCCAGCAGCTTGGAAGCCGGCAGGCCTAGCTCTGGGGCCAACGTCCTGACTTTC. Amino acid sequence: CASSLEAGRPSSGANVLTF.